The clone carrying this TCR beta chain appeared a few times. The antigen is unknown. Time point defined: patch test 3, about 24 weeks after DPC sensitization. Treatment here: therapeutic diphenylcyclopropenone sensitization with weekly scalp DPC. Authors' methods: A typical sample had some 96,000 TCRs, with 23,224 to 690,600 overall. TCRdb re-derived calls from the RACE reads in MiXCR, one entry per CDR3 protein. TCRdb, not the original authors, processed these V and J calls. The data hold more than 150,000 distinct CDR3 sequences, with 24% observed a single time. The sample belongs to a study of human T cells and chemical hapten exposure. On the study more broadly: Diphenylcyclopropenone doses were given weekly to the scalps of patients across the approximately 25-week study.

The CDR3 is made up of 16 amino acids. Per the germline V gene, CDR1 is KGHSH and CDR2 is LQKENI. V gave up 2 bases and J gave up 0 bases, with 12 bases separating them. General observations from the study: Expanded TCRs formed significantly more large CDR3 similarity clusters than controls. Correlating positively with patch test score were the PT1 expanded TCR counts.

The TCR was taken from a woman aged 40 to 50 with alopecia areata. Some clones in this sample may be carry-over from other donors' samples. Source: whole blood, taken in connection with sensitization to the hapten diphenylcyclopropenone (DPC). The chain has TRBV18 and TRBJ2-3; the D gene could be TRBD1 or TRBD2 (6 bases each). CDR3 bases: TGTGCCAGCTCACCAGTCGGGGGCCCTAGCACAGATACGCAGTATTTT. Translation gives CASSPVGGPSTDTQYF.